This entry lists 25 T cell receptor beta chains sequenced from one sample in a study of chemoradiotherapy in HPV16-positive cancers. Produced via immunoSEQ multiplex PCR; TCRdb's table is partial and in-frame only. The sample carries about 950 clones, approximately 90% recorded once. The specimen comprised tumor tissue, sampled from a patient who underwent chemoradiotherapy. The receptors here all came from a human donor with HPV-associated anogenital cancer.

The V and J genes are TRBV4-1 and TRBJ1-1; 8 bases are a match to TRBD1. This CDR3 is built from 16 residues. The junction had 8 bases not matched to a gene; V was cut back by 5 bases and J by 0 bases. Germline CDR1 and CDR2: MGHRA and YSYEKL. The CDR3 DNA reads TGCGCCAGCAGCGAGGGGGACAGGCTCATGAACACTGAAGCTTTCTTT. It specifies CASSEGDRLMNTEAFF.

This clone was picked up a small number of times. This chain joins TRBV19 and TRBJ1-1, with D uncertain. V was cut by 3 bases and J by 1 base, with 12 bases left in between. Germline CDR1 reads LNHDA; CDR2 reads SQIVND (reference sequence). The CDR3 consists of 15 residues. The DNA of the CDR3 is TGTGCCAGTAGTATGATACCCGACTCGAACACTGAAGCTTTCTTT. Amino acids: CASSMIPDSNTEAFF.

This clone has only a few counts. V usage is TRBV5-4 and J usage is TRBJ2-5, with TRBD1 matching 11 bases. Germline V gives CDR1 SGHNT, CDR2 YYREEE (reference sequence). J lost 5 bases, V lost 4 bases, and 10 bases had no gene match. This CDR3 is built from 16 residues. The CDR3, as DNA: TGTGCCAGCAGCCATACCGGACAGGGGGCTAGTGAGACCCAGTACTTC. It is translated as CASSHTGQGASETQYF.

J is TRBJ1-1 and V is TRBV7-9, with 9 bases lining up with TRBD1. The CDR3 consists of 13 residues. Germline CDR1 SEHNR, CDR2 FQNEAQ (reference sequence). The ends lost 3 bases at V and 6 bases at J; junction bases unmatched: 2. CDR3 loop: CASSFDRGAEAFF. CDR3 nucleotide sequence: TGTGCCAGCAGCTTCGACAGGGGGGCTGAAGCTTTCTTT.

V and J are TRBV11-2 and TRBJ1-6; tentatively, D is TRBD1 (6 bases). V was pared by 1 base and J by 5 bases, with 15 bases between. The CDR3 has 17 amino acids. Germline loops: CDR1 SGHAT, CDR2 FQNNGV. CDR3 in DNA: TGTGCCAGCAGCTTAGGGCCCGAAGGGGGAAATAATTCACCCCTCCACTTT. Its protein is CASSLGPEGGNNSPLHF.

This chain connects TRBV6-5 to TRBJ1-5; D remains ambiguous. The CDR3 sequence is 15 residues long. Trimming cost V 0 bases and J 0 bases, with 6 bases left between them. Germline assignment: CDR1 MNHEY and CDR2 SVGAGI. CDR3 residues: CASSYSVHSNQPQHF. The CDR3, as DNA: TGTGCCAGCAGTTACTCTGTACATAGCAATCAGCCCCAGCATTTT.

The chain combines TRBV7-9 with TRBJ2-3; no firm D call. The CDR3 covers 15 residues. V was pared by 1 base and J by 6 bases, with 14 bases between. From germline, CDR1 is SEHNR and CDR2 FQNEAQ (reference sequence). CDR3 DNA: TGTGCCAGCAGCTTAGAAAATATCCGTTCGGATACGCAGTATTTT. Translation gives CASSLENIRSDTQYF.

The table lists this clone with a few counts. For the CDR3, the DNA is TGTGCCAGCAGTGAACACCTCAATCAGCCCCAGCATTTT. As protein: CASSEHLNQPQHF. The rearrangement joins TRBV2 to TRBJ1-5; D not resolved. Germline V lookup: CDR1 SNHLY, CDR2 FYNNEI. The ends were cut back, 2 bases at V and 3 bases at J, with 5 bases in the middle. The CDR3 has 13 amino acids.

This chain connects TRBV5-5 to TRBJ2-6, with 11 bases fitting TRBD1. Per the germline V gene, CDR1 is SGHKS and CDR2 is YYEKEE (reference sequence). The CDR3 is made up of 17 amino acids. The V gene end was trimmed by 5 bases and the J gene end by 3 bases; junction bases not matched to a gene: 7. Here the CDR3 reads CASSLGTGGIGANVLTF. The CDR3 DNA is TGTGCCAGCAGTCTAGGGACAGGGGGTATTGGGGCCAACGTCCTGACTTTC.

The V gene is TRBV2, the J gene TRBJ2-2, with a possible D match to TRBD2 (5 bases). Deletions cut 4 bases from V and 1 base from J, with 10 bases between. This CDR3 comprises 15 residues. CDR1 SNHLY and CDR2 FYNNEI come from the germline V gene. The CDR3 is CASSGRGMNTGELFF. CDR3 DNA sequence: TGTGCCAGCAGTGGTCGGGGTATGAACACCGGGGAGCTGTTTTTT.

J is TRBJ1-2 and V is TRBV4-1; D remains unclear. Germline CDR1 is MGHRA and CDR2 is YSYEKL. V lost 0 bases to trimming and J lost 10 bases, with 18 bases between them. The CDR3 contains 15 residues. The CDR3 loop is CASSQDKERPSPYTF. In DNA, the CDR3 is TGCGCCAGCAGCCAAGATAAGGAGCGCCCCTCGCCCTACACCTTC.

CDR3 in amino acids: CASSWDTGGEQYF. The CDR3 region has the DNA TGTGCCAGCAGCTGGGACACCGGAGGGGAGCAGTACTTC. The chain is built from TRBV7-2 and TRBJ2-7; the D call may be TRBD1 or TRBD2 (6 bases each). Germline lookup yields CDR1 SGHTA and CDR2 FQGNSA. The CDR3 sequence is 13 residues long. The germline V and J ends were trimmed by 4 bases and 7 bases, with 14 bases remaining between them.

V and J are TRBV27 and TRBJ1-1, with TRBD1 identical over 7 bases. CDR1 MNHEY and CDR2 SMNVEV come from the germline V gene (reference sequence). Trimming cost V 3 bases and J 11 bases; bases outside gene matches: 12. The CDR3 runs to 14 residues. CDR3 protein: CASSFSLRTGSAFF. DNA for the CDR3: TGTGCCAGCAGTTTCTCGCTCCGGACAGGATCGGCTTTCTTT.

The chain links TRBV5-6 to TRBJ2-3; TRBD2 aligns across 8 bases. This CDR3 spans 15 amino acids. From germline, CDR1 is SGHDT and CDR2 YYEEEE. Trimming at V came to 4 bases and at J to 2 bases, leaving 6 bases not matched to a gene. The CDR3 sequence: CASSVTSGHTDTQYF. DNA for the CDR3: TGTGCCAGCAGCGTTACTAGCGGTCACACAGATACGCAGTATTTT.

J is TRBJ2-1 and V is TRBV5-4; 8 nucleotides agree with TRBD2. This CDR3 comprises 16 residues. From germline, CDR1 is SGHNT and CDR2 YYREEE (reference sequence). V was pared by 0 bases and J by 4 bases, with 6 bases of the junction left unmatched. CDR3 in DNA: TGTGCCAGCAGCTTGGCTGTGACTAGCGTTTACAATGAGCAGTTCTTC. Translation: CASSLAVTSVYNEQFF.

The CDR3: CAWSSGTGQETQYF. The DNA of the CDR3 is TGTGCCTGGAGCTCGGGGACAGGGCAAGAGACCCAGTACTTC. This sequence joins TRBV30 and TRBJ2-5, with 9 bases that match TRBD1. Unmatched junction bases numbered 4, after V lost 3 bases and J lost 2 bases. This CDR3 has 14 amino acids. The germline CDR1 and CDR2 sequences are GTSNPN and SVGIG (reference sequence).

The rearrangement uses TRBV16 and TRBJ2-7; 8 bases are a match to TRBD2. V trimming: 4 bases; J trimming: 2 bases; junction bases outside the gene matches: 1. This CDR3 is 13 amino acids long. Germline CDR1 and CDR2: KGHSY and FQNENV. The CDR3 loop reads CASSPGGAYEQYF. The DNA of the CDR3 is TGTGCCAGCAGCCCCGGGGGGGCCTACGAGCAGTACTTC.

This chain connects TRBV9 to TRBJ2-3, with unresolved D. The CDR3 sequence is 13 residues long. From germline, CDR1 is SGDLS and CDR2 YYNGEE. V lost 0 bases and J 2 bases, leaving 4 bases between the germline ends. The CDR3 bases are TGTGCCAGCAGCGTAGGCGTCACAGATACGCAGTATTTT. Its protein product is CASSVGVTDTQYF.

This chain uses TRBV7-2 with TRBJ1-3; 7 bases fit TRBD1. Germline V gene data show CDR1 as SGHTA and CDR2 as FQGNSA. Trimming cost V 5 bases and J 4 bases; bases outside gene matches: 11. The CDR3 runs 16 residues. The CDR3 protein is CASSPRDRAEGNTIYF. The CDR3 coding sequence is TGTGCCAGCAGCCCACGAGACAGGGCTGAAGGAAACACCATATATTTT.

J is TRBJ1-5 and V is TRBV7-9; D is ambiguous. The CDR3 is 15 amino acids. The V end lost 2 bases, the J end lost 5 bases, and 13 bases lay between the germline ends. Germline-derived CDR1 and CDR2 are SEHNR and FQNEAQ (reference sequence). The CDR3 nucleotides are TGTGCCAGCAGCTTATCTTCTGCAGGAGATCAGCCCCAGCATTTT. It is translated as CASSLSSAGDQPQHF.

The genes are TRBV19 and TRBJ1-1; D is unclear. Germline V gene data show CDR1 as LNHDA and CDR2 as SQIVND (reference sequence). The CDR3 spans 12 residues. Trimming left V 7 bases short and J 4 bases short, with 10 bases between. CDR3 coding DNA: TGTGCCAGTAAGAAACCGCCCACTGAAGCTTTCTTT. This sequence encodes CASKKPPTEAFF. Variable domain in full (rest from reference TRBV19 and TRBJ1-1): DGGITQSPKYLFRKEGQNVTLSCEQNLNHDAMYWYRQDPGQGLRLIYYSQIVNDFQKGDIAEGYSVSREKKESFPLTVTSAQKNPTAFYLCASKKPPTEAFFGQGTRLTVV.

The chain uses TRBV7-9 and TRBJ2-5, with D perhaps TRBD1 (5 bases). V gave up 5 bases and J gave up 5 bases, with 15 bases separating them. Germline V gene sequence: CDR1 SEHNR, CDR2 FQNEAQ (reference sequence). This CDR3 has 14 residues. In nucleotides, the CDR3 is TGTGCCAGCAGCCCCGCGCCAGGGTGGGAGACCCAGTACTTC. It is translated as CASSPAPGWETQYF.

The chain combines TRBV5-1 with TRBJ2-5; 8 bases are shared with TRBD1. The CDR3 contains 15 residues. V lost 3 bases and J lost 5; bases outside the gene matches: 9. In germline, CDR1 is SGHRS, CDR2 YFSETQ. The DNA of the CDR3 is TGCGCCAGCAGCTGGGAGGACAGGGCAGGGGAGACCCAGTACTTC. Translated, it gives CASSWEDRAGETQYF.

The chain uses TRBV6-5 and TRBJ2-2; perhaps TRBD2 as D (6 bases). This CDR3 spans 15 amino acids. The V end was cut by 6 bases, the J end by 6 bases, with 17 bases between. Germline V lookup: CDR1 MNHEY, CDR2 SVGAGI. As DNA, the CDR3 is TGTGCCAGCAGCCCCAAGACGGGAGCCCCCGGGGAGCTGTTTTTT. Protein sequence: CASSPKTGAPGELFF.

V is TRBV2 and J is TRBJ2-3; possibly TRBD1 for D (6 bases). Germline V gene sequence: CDR1 SNHLY, CDR2 FYNNEI. The CDR3 loop spans 17 amino acids. The V end was cut by 2 bases, the J end by 0 bases, with 15 bases between. CDR3 in DNA: TGTGCCAGCAGTGAACAGGGGTGGGGAACCAGCACAGATACGCAGTATTTT. Translating it yields CASSEQGWGTSTDTQYF.